These 4 T cell receptor beta chains came from one sample sequenced in a study of CD8 T cells in Susac syndrome. An amount of RNA that ranged from about 0.45 to 1 ug was reverse transcribed with random hexamers. MiXCR was run by TCRdb on the immunoSEQ multiplex PCR reads, yielding one entry per CDR3 protein. Of a few hundred thousand distinct CDR3 sequences listed, around 90% are singletons. The sample was CD4+ T cells from PBMCs. The receptor set was obtained from a human donor with multiple sclerosis.

The rearrangement links TRBV24-1 to TRBJ2-1, with D possibly being TRBD2 (7 bases). The CDR3 sequence is 16 residues long. V lost 3 bases and J lost 5, with 16 bases in between. Germline values: CDR1 KGHDR, CDR2 SFDVKD. CDR3 region: CATSDPTGGRHNEQFF. In DNA form, the CDR3 reads TGTGCCACCAGTGATCCTACGGGGGGCCGTCACAATGAGCAGTTCTTC.

This clonotype has a single count. The rearrangement joins TRBV27 to TRBJ2-7; maybe TRBD2 (5 bases). CDR1 MNHEY and CDR2 SMNVEV come from the germline V gene (reference sequence). The CDR3 is 15 residues long. V was pared by 0 bases and J by 0 bases, with 9 bases between. CDR3 in amino acids: CASSLSGGYSYEQYF. In nucleotides, the CDR3 is TGTGCCAGCAGTTTATCTGGCGGGTACTCCTACGAGCAGTACTTC.

The gene calls are TRBV4-1 and TRBJ2-1, with 10 positions matching TRBD2. The V gene's germline CDR1 is MGHRA and CDR2 YSYEKL. The V and J ends lost 2 bases and 9 bases, in that order; junction bases with no gene match: 10. The CDR3 sequence is 16 residues long. The CDR3 here is CASSQFRGAGGREQFF. In DNA form, the CDR3 reads TGCGCCAGCAGCCAATTTAGGGGAGCGGGGGGGCGTGAGCAGTTCTTC.

This chain connects TRBV4-1 to TRBJ1-1; D unclear. This CDR3 has 13 amino acids. V lost 0 bases and J lost 12, with 14 bases in between. The germline V gene has CDR1 MGHRA and CDR2 YSYEKL. The CDR3 here is CASSQDRPDGPFF. The CDR3 nucleotides read TGCGCCAGCAGCCAAGATCGGCCAGATGGGCCTTTCTTT.